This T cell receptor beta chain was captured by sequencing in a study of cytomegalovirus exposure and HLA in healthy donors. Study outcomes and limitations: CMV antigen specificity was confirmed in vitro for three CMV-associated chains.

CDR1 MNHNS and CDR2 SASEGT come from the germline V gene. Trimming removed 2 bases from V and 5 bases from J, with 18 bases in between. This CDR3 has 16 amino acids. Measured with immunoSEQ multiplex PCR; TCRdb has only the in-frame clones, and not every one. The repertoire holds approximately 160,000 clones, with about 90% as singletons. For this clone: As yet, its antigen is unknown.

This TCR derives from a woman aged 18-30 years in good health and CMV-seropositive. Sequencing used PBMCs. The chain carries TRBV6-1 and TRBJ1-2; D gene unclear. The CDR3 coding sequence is TGTGCCAGCAGTGAATCCTACGACCCTAGATATTATGGCTACACCTTC. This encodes CASSESYDPRYYGYTF.